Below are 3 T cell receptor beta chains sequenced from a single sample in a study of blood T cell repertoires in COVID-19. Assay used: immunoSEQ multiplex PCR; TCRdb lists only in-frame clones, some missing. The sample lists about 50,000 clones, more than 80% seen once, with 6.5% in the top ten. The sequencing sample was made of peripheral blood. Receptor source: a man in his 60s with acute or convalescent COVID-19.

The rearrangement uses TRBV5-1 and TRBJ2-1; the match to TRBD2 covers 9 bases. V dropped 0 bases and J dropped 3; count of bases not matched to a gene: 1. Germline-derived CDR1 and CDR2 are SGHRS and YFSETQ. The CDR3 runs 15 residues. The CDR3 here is CASSLGTSVYNEQFF. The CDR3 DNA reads TGCGCCAGCAGCTTGGGGACTAGCGTCTACAATGAGCAGTTCTTC.

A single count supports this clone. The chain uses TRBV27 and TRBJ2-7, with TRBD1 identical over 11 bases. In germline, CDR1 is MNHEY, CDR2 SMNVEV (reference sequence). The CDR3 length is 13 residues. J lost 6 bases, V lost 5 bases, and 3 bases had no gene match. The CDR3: CASSADRGLEQYF. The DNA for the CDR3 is TGTGCCAGCAGTGCGGACAGGGGGCTCGAGCAGTACTTC.

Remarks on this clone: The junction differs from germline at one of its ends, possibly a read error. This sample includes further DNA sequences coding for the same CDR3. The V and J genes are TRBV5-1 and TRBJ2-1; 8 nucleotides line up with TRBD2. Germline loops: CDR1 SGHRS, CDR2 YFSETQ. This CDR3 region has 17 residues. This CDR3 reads CASSLAPSGRAYNEQFF. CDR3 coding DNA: TGCGCCAGCAGCTTGGCCCCCAGCGGGAGAGCCTACAACGAGCAGTTCTTC.